These 14 T cell receptor beta chains originate from one sample sequenced in a study of cytomegalovirus exposure and HLA in healthy donors. It was with 60 Vbeta and 13 Jbeta primers that the PCR ran. Data came from immunoSEQ multiplex PCR; TCRdb stores just in-frame clones and leaves some out. Among some 110,000 clones listed, approximately 81% were seen once. The sequenced sample was PBMCs. The receptors originated from a man younger than 40 in good health and CMV-seronegative.

The genes are TRBV5-4 and TRBJ1-1; D remains unclear. The germline CDR1 and CDR2 sequences are SGHNT and YYREEE (reference sequence). The length of the CDR3 is 15 residues. Trimming took off 4 bases at V and 1 base at J, with 14 bases between the two ends. The CDR3 sequence is CASSPTAGGNTEAFF. The CDR3 DNA reads TGTGCCAGCAGCCCTACCGCAGGTGGGAACACTGAAGCTTTCTTT. Variable domain in full (rest from reference TRBV5-4 and TRBJ1-1): ETGVTQSPTHLIKTRGQQVTLRCSSQSGHNTVSWYQQALGQGPQFIFQYYREEENGRGNFPPRFSGLQFPNYSSELNVNALELDDSALYLCASSPTAGGNTEAFFGQGTRLTVV.

This clone appeared a few times. V gene TRBV19 combines with J gene TRBJ2-2, with TRBD2 as a possible D gene (6 bases). V lost 7 bases and J 6 bases, leaving 12 bases between the germline ends. The germline V gene has CDR1 LNHDA and CDR2 SQIVND (reference sequence). The CDR3 is made up of 13 amino acids. CDR3 residues: CASTRGLSGELFF. CDR3 DNA sequence: TGTGCCAGTACCCGGGGACTTTCCGGGGAGCTGTTTTTT.

This clone was detected a few times. The chain has TRBV5-1 and TRBJ1-1; TRBD1 matches 7 bases. V shed 3 bases and J 5 bases; nucleotides not matched to a gene: 4. Looked up from germline, CDR1 is SGHRS and CDR2 is YFSETQ. The CDR3 totals 13 residues. The CDR3, as DNA: TGCGCCAGCAGCTCGGGACAGCCAACTGAAGCTTTCTTT. Translation: CASSSGQPTEAFF.

The chain combines TRBV10-1 with TRBJ2-1; D is undetermined. Germline CDR1 WNHNN, CDR2 SYGVQD (reference sequence). This CDR3 has 16 amino acids. V was trimmed by 2 bases and J by 0 bases, leaving 11 bases between them. The CDR3 sequence is CASSENSRFSYNEQFF. CDR3 in DNA: TGCGCCAGCAGTGAGAATAGTCGCTTCTCCTACAATGAGCAGTTCTTC.

The chain joins TRBV18 to TRBJ2-7; perhaps TRBD2 as D (5 bases). Germline CDR1 reads KGHSH; CDR2 reads LQKENI. The CDR3 sequence is 14 residues long. With 4 bases removed from V and 0 bases from J, the gap between germline ends came to 10 bases. This CDR3 reads CASSLQRSSYEQYF. CDR3 coding DNA: TGTGCCAGCTCACTACAGCGGAGCTCCTACGAGCAGTACTTC.

This clone was picked up a small number of times. This chain joins TRBV7-6 and TRBJ1-2; D call uncertain. The CDR3 contains 15 residues. Germline lookup yields CDR1 SGHVS and CDR2 FNYEAQ. V lost 2 bases and J 6 bases, leaving 16 bases between the germline ends. DNA of the CDR3: TGTGCCAGCAGCTTACGGGCAGAGGGTTGGGATGGCTACACCTTC. Amino acid sequence: CASSLRAEGWDGYTF.

This clone has just a few counts. J is TRBJ2-7 and V is TRBV7-2; a possible D gene is TRBD2 (6 bases). CDR3 length: 15 residues. The V end lost 5 bases, the J end lost 3 bases, and 17 bases lay between the germline ends. The V gene's germline CDR1 is SGHTA and CDR2 FQGNSA. The CDR3 bases are TGTGCCAGCAGCCCGACCCGGGACTTACTCTACGAGCAGTACTTC. Protein product: CASSPTRDLLYEQYF.

The rearrangement uses TRBV7-2 and TRBJ1-2, with unresolved D. The germline V and J ends were trimmed by 1 base and 0 bases, with 15 bases remaining between them. The CDR3 runs to 17 residues. Germline V lookup: CDR1 SGHTA, CDR2 FQGNSA. The CDR3 sequence: CASSLEAGLLANYGYTF. Here the CDR3 DNA reads TGTGCCAGCAGCTTAGAGGCAGGTTTATTAGCTAACTATGGCTACACCTTC.

The rearrangement links TRBV7-9 to TRBJ2-3; no clear D. Germline lookup yields CDR1 SEHNR and CDR2 FQNEAQ (reference sequence). Trimming left V 1 base short and J 0 bases short, with 8 bases between. This CDR3 has 15 residues. Here the CDR3 DNA reads TGTGCCAGCAGCTTAGGAACGACTAGCACAGATACGCAGTATTTT. It yields the protein CASSLGTTSTDTQYF.

The V and J genes are TRBV5-6 and TRBJ1-2; 8 bases are a match to TRBD1. Trimming at V came to 4 bases and at J to 4 bases, leaving 9 bases not matched to a gene. This CDR3 comprises 15 residues. The germline gives CDR1 SGHDT, CDR2 YYEEEE. The CDR3 reads CASSLPGTGIYGYTF. The CDR3 DNA is TGTGCCAGCAGCCTCCCTGGGACAGGCATCTATGGCTACACCTTC.

The V call is TRBV27, the J call TRBJ1-1; D is unclear. V was pared by 2 bases and J by 7 bases, with 11 bases between. The CDR3 length is 13 residues. Germline V gene data show CDR1 as MNHEY and CDR2 as SMNVEV (reference sequence). CDR3 in amino acids: CASSLAIVSEAFF. The CDR3 nucleotides read TGTGCCAGCAGTTTAGCCATCGTGAGTGAAGCTTTCTTT.

In its sample, this clone was seen a few times. The V gene is TRBV30, the J gene TRBJ1-1; a possible D gene is TRBD1 (6 bases). In germline, CDR1 is GTSNPN, CDR2 SVGIG (reference sequence). The CDR3 is made up of 13 amino acids. With 8 bases removed from V and 0 bases from J, the gap between germline ends came to 13 bases. For the CDR3, the DNA is TGTGCCGAGAGGGCAGGGGTGAACACTGAAGCTTTCTTT. Translation gives CAERAGVNTEAFF.

J is TRBJ1-1 and V is TRBV27; D gene ambiguous. The CDR3 spans 16 residues. The V end lost 2 bases, the J end lost 0 bases, and 13 bases lay between the germline ends. Germline V gene lookup returns CDR1 MNHEY and CDR2 SMNVEV (reference sequence). CDR3 sequence (DNA): TGTGCCAGCAGTTTAGGCCAGAACCTTATGAACACTGAAGCTTTCTTT. It encodes CASSLGQNLMNTEAFF.

The J gene is TRBJ1-5, the V gene TRBV19; D is unresolved. The germline CDR1 and CDR2 sequences are LNHDA and SQIVND (reference sequence). The V end lost 8 bases, the J end lost 6 bases, and 5 bases lay between the germline ends. The CDR3 is 10 amino acids. CDR3 DNA: TGTGCCAGTCCGGGTCAGCCCCAGCATTTT. This translates into CASPGQPQHF.